This TCR beta chain emerged from a study of T cell responses to AZD1222 COVID-19 vaccine (dated by TCRdb to about 2021). Notes on the research overall: A total of about 240 trial participants underwent TCR sequencing, of whom some 210 received two doses of AZD1222 and about 25 received two doses of the MenACWY control vaccine. Enrollment into the trials was organized by age into subgroups of 18-55, 56-69 and 70-plus years, and those subgroups contained roughly 150, 30 and 60 TCR-sequenced participants, respectively. General conclusions and limits of the study: Conclusions about previously exposed vaccinees are limited, since just six or seven AZD1222 recipients were seropositive for SARS-CoV-2 at baseline. Spike-specific TCR breadth and depth rose significantly after two AZD1222 doses compared with day 0 and with MenACWY recipients. Nearly half of unique spike-specific TCRs reportedly recognized epitopes outside regions mutated in the B.1.351 and B.1.1.7 variants. Because no day 14 peak-response samples were available, the repertoires could be characterized only after the peak T cell response. In the small 56-69-year group, the increase in depth fell short of significance, most likely because of low power. The vaccine-associated CD4 TCRs covered the entire spike protein, and the dominant responses fell in regions 160-218 and 743-854. Participants were mostly white British, with more females than males. The authors suggested clonal diversity may have been underestimated.

The CDR3 regions of human TCRbeta chains were subjected to immunosequencing. Per the authors' processing: TCRs in the repertoires were matched against a reference library of SARS-CoV-2-specific TCRs that had been generated with the MIRA antigen-specificity platform. Breadth was defined as the fraction of unique TCRs that were SARS-CoV-2-associated, and depth was defined as the fraction of total T cells that were SARS-CoV-2-associated. Each spike-specific TCR was assigned to its reactive spike region and to a CD4 or CD8 class using the MIRA data. Log10-transformed breadth and depth values were compared by one-way ANOVA with Sidak's multiple comparisons tests. This immuneACCESS table, as held by TCRdb, lists in-frame sequences with V and J called but not all clones. Of the missing ones, under half trace to an unresolved V gene in checked studies; the others have no known cause. V and J calls and clone size are given by that table; D and trimming were obtained from the DNA. The sample records under 150,000 clones, around 91% of which are singletons. The biggest ten clones account for 9% to 9.5% of the sample.

The sample's time point label is to be understood as: about 28 days (+/-7) after the second vaccine dose. AZD1222 recipients whose second dose came at about 4 weeks and those whose second dose came at about 12 weeks were combined into one group, since spike-specific TCR depth and breadth did not differ between the two schedules. Samples from vaccinated people were obtained from the UK trials COV001 and COV002, which included a single-blind randomized controlled phase 2/3 trial of AZD1222 (ChAdOx1 nCoV-19) in healthy adults. For TCRbeta chain sequencing, PBMC samples from trial participants were taken at day 0 and at day 28 after the second dose. CDR1 and CDR2 are drawn from the germline V gene (reference sequence): GTSNPN, SVGIG. Including the terminal cysteine and phenylalanine, the CDR3 comprises 13 residues. The only DNA kept is the CDR3, 39 bases in frame from the first base. Trimming takes 4 bases off V and 4 bases off J; junction bases not matched to a gene: 3.

About this clone itself: Its antigen remains unidentified. Base quality data are lacking; no much larger clone is found one base away.

The receptor comes from an adult who received the AZD1222 COVID-19 vaccine. Sequences were derived from peripheral blood, sampled 28 days after the second AZD1222 dose. Rearrangement joined TRBV30 to TRBJ1-1, with TRBD1 identical over 10 junction bases. The CDR3 loop reads CAWTGTGATEAFF. The base sequence is TGTGCCTGGACGGGGACAGGGGCCACTGAAGCTTTCTTT. The CDR3, completed at both ends by the reference TRBV30 and TRBJ1-1 genes, gives the full variable domain SQTIHQWPATLVQPVGSPLSLECTVEGTSNPNLYWYRQAAGRGLQLLFYSVGIGQISSEVPQNLSASRPQDRQFILSSKKLLLSDSGFYLCAWTGTGATEAFFGQGTRLTVV.